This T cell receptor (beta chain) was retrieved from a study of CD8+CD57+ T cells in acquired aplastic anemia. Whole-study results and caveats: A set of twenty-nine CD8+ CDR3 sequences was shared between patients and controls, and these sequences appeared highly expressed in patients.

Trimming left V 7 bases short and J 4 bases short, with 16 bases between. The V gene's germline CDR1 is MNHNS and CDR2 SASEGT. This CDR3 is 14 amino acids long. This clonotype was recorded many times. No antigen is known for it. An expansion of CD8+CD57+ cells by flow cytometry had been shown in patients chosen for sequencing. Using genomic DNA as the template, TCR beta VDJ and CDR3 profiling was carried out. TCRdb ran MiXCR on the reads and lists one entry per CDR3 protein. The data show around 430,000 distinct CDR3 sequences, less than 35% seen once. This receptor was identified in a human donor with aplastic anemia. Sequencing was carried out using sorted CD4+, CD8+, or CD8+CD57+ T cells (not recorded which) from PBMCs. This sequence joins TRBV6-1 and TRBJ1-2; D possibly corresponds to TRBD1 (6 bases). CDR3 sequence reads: CASTVGGQGYGYTF. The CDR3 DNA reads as TGTGCCAGCACCGTCGGGGGGCAAGGCTATGGCTACACCTTC.